The 26 T cell receptor beta chains below were found in one sample sequenced in a study of T cell changes during pregnancy in multiple sclerosis. Measured with immunoSEQ multiplex PCR; TCRdb has only the in-frame clones, and not every one. The data hold roughly 85,000 clones, with roughly nine tenths observed a single time. The starting material was peripheral blood, obtained in the first trimester of pregnancy. The receptors were gathered from a female donor with multiple sclerosis, enrolled in a pregnancy study.

The rearrangement uses TRBV7-2 and TRBJ2-1; 7 bases align to TRBD2. Germline CDR1 is SGHTA and CDR2 is FQGNSA. CDR3 length: 14 amino acids. The V gene end was trimmed by 2 bases and the J gene end by 4 bases; junction bases not matched to a gene: 2. CDR3 residues: CASSLSAGYNEQFF. CDR3 DNA sequence: TGTGCCAGCAGCTTATCAGCGGGGTACAATGAGCAGTTCTTC.

The CDR3 region has the DNA TGTGCCAGCAGCTACCGGACTAGCGGAAAGCAAGAGACCCAGTACTTC. It codes for CASSYRTSGKQETQYF. The chain links TRBV11-3 to TRBJ2-5, with 10 bases identical to TRBD2. Germline loops: CDR1 SGHNT, CDR2 YENEEA. The junction had 7 bases not matched to a gene; V was cut back by 4 bases and J by 2 bases. The CDR3 is 16 amino acids.

J is TRBJ2-1 and V is TRBV9, with D hard to call. Trimming left V 4 bases short and J 4 bases short, with 12 bases between. Germline assignment: CDR1 SGDLS and CDR2 YYNGEE. The CDR3 sequence is 14 residues long. In DNA form, the CDR3 reads TGTGCCAGCAGCCCCGTGACGGAGTACAATGAGCAGTTCTTC. It yields the protein CASSPVTEYNEQFF.

This rearrangement joins TRBV4-3 to TRBJ1-6, with D unclear. This CDR3 spans 16 amino acids. Germline lookup yields CDR1 LGHNA and CDR2 YSLEER. Trimming cost V 2 bases and J 7 bases, with 15 bases left between them. The CDR3 spells CASSQTRRFENSPLHF. CDR3 in DNA: TGCGCCAGCAGCCAAACCCGGAGATTCGAGAATTCACCCCTCCACTTT.

The chain uses TRBV5-1 and TRBJ2-1; TRBD2 matches at 10 bases. The CDR3 sequence is 15 residues long. V was pared by 3 bases and J by 5 bases, with 5 bases of the junction left unmatched. Germline V CDR1 and CDR2: SGHRS, YFSETQ. The chain's CDR3 is CASSSLAGANNEQFF. The DNA of the CDR3 is TGCGCCAGCAGCTCTCTAGCGGGGGCGAACAATGAGCAGTTCTTC.

V and J are TRBV9 and TRBJ1-3; D is ambiguous. Germline values: CDR1 SGDLS, CDR2 YYNGEE. The CDR3 loop spans 11 amino acids. V lost 7 bases and J 8 bases, leaving 10 bases between the germline ends. In nucleotides, the CDR3 is TGTGCCAGCGGAGCTGATGACACCATATATTTT. Translated: CASGADDTIYF.

This chain joins TRBV28 and TRBJ2-3, with TRBD1 matching over 7 bases. The ends lost 7 bases at V and 1 base at J; junction bases unmatched: 8. The CDR3 consists of 15 residues. Germline V gene sequence: CDR1 MDHEN, CDR2 SYDVKM. CDR3: CASTAGGVRTDTQYF. CDR3 DNA: TGTGCCAGCACGGCAGGGGGTGTTCGCACAGATACGCAGTATTTT.

The chain joins TRBV11-2 to TRBJ1-1; D call uncertain. The V end lost 5 bases, the J end lost 0 bases, and 7 bases lay between the germline ends. Germline loops: CDR1 SGHAT, CDR2 FQNNGV. The CDR3 covers 13 residues. DNA for the CDR3: TGTGCCAGCAGCGGAGACCTGAACACTGAAGCTTTCTTT. Translating it yields CASSGDLNTEAFF.

The V and J genes are TRBV30 and TRBJ1-5; 7 bases align to TRBD1. CDR3 length: 13 residues. Germline V gene data show CDR1 as GTSNPN and CDR2 as SVGIG (reference sequence). V lost 4 bases to trimming and J lost 3 bases; unmatched junction nucleotides: 3. The CDR3 bases are TGTGCCTGGAACAGGGGTAACAATCAGCCCCAGCATTTT. Protein product: CAWNRGNNQPQHF.

Comment on this clone: Within the sample, other DNA sequences also encode this same CDR3. V gene TRBV19 combines with J gene TRBJ1-1; no reliable D call. The germline V gene has CDR1 LNHDA and CDR2 SQIVND (reference sequence). This CDR3 has 14 residues. V lost 3 bases to trimming and J lost 2 bases, with 10 bases between them. CDR3 DNA: TGTGCCAGTAGTATTGACGGGTTAAACACTGAAGCTTTCTTT. Residues: CASSIDGLNTEAFF.

This sequence joins TRBV11-2 and TRBJ2-5; D gene uncertain. The germline V gene encodes CDR1 SGHAT and CDR2 FQNNGV. CDR3 length: 15 residues. Trimming left V 0 bases short and J 0 bases short, with 8 bases between. CDR3 in DNA: TGTGCCAGCAGCTTAGATCACAGAAACCAAGAGACCCAGTACTTC. It yields the protein CASSLDHRNQETQYF.

V usage is TRBV5-1 and J usage is TRBJ2-3, with 10 positions matching TRBD2. The V gene end was trimmed by 5 bases and the J gene end by 5 bases; junction bases not matched to a gene: 5. Germline-derived CDR1 and CDR2 are SGHRS and YFSETQ. The CDR3 spans 14 residues. This chain's CDR3 is CASSRSGGGDTQYF. In DNA form, the CDR3 reads TGCGCCAGCAGTCGCAGCGGGGGGGGAGATACGCAGTATTTT.

Points on this clone: The same CDR3 arises from other DNA sequences in this sample as well. J is TRBJ2-5 and V is TRBV5-1; TRBD2 matches at 15 bases. CDR1 and CDR2 (germline): SGHRS, YFSETQ. V shed 3 bases, J shed 0 bases, and the junction held 3 bases outside the gene matches. This CDR3 has 17 residues. The CDR3 DNA reads TGCGCCAGCAGCTCAGGACTAGCGGGAGGGTACCAAGAGACCCAGTACTTC. Amino acids: CASSSGLAGGYQETQYF. Together with reference TRBV5-1 and TRBJ2-5, the CDR3 gives the full variable domain: KAGVTQTPRYLIKTRGQQVTLSCSPISGHRSVSWYQQTPGQGLQFLFEYFSETQRNKGNFPGRFSGRQFSNSRSEMNVSTLELGDSALYLCASSSGLAGGYQETQYFGPGTRLLVL.

The chain is built from TRBV4-3 and TRBJ1-1; D is uncertain. Germline lookup yields CDR1 LGHNA and CDR2 YSLEER. The CDR3 loop spans 13 amino acids. V dropped 3 bases and J dropped 4 bases, with 9 bases sitting between them. The CDR3 DNA reads TGCGCCAGCAGCCAGGAGGCAGGCACTGAAGCTTTCTTT. It specifies CASSQEAGTEAFF.

The genes are TRBV5-1 and TRBJ2-2; 8 bases fit TRBD1. The CDR3 is made up of 16 amino acids. Germline-derived CDR1 and CDR2 are SGHRS and YFSETQ. V dropped 4 bases and J dropped 6; count of bases not matched to a gene: 11. CDR3 nucleotide sequence: TGCGCCAGCAGCATCTTTGGACAGGGTTTTCCCGGGGAGCTGTTTTTT. Translation gives CASSIFGQGFPGELFF.

The chain's CDR3 is CASTSGAANTEAFF. CDR3 bases: TGTGCCAGCACCTCGGGTGCTGCGAACACTGAAGCTTTCTTT. The chain links TRBV7-2 to TRBJ1-1, with D hard to call. The CDR3 has 14 amino acids. CDR1 and CDR2 (germline): SGHTA, FQGNSA. V shed 7 bases and J shed 1 base, with 13 bases lying between them.

The CDR3 protein is CASRDRERRSTEAFF. In DNA, the CDR3 is TGTGCCAGCAGGGACAGGGAGCGGCGTAGCACTGAAGCTTTCTTT. The chain recombines TRBV6-5 with TRBJ1-1, with 8 positions matching TRBD1. The trim removed 6 bases at V and 4 bases at J, leaving 10 bases unmatched. This CDR3 contains 15 residues. Germline lookup yields CDR1 MNHEY and CDR2 SVGAGI.

This clone came up a few times. V and J are TRBV5-1 and TRBJ1-2; D is possibly TRBD1 (5 bases). V was clipped by 0 bases and J by 6 bases, with 9 bases between them. Germline V gene sequence: CDR1 SGHRS, CDR2 YFSETQ. This CDR3 has 13 residues. CDR3 bases: TGCGCCAGCAGCTTGGAGACGGGGGATGGCTACACCTTC. Its translation is CASSLETGDGYTF.

The chain combines TRBV7-6 with TRBJ2-5; D gene unclear. This CDR3 is built from 12 residues. Trimming shortened V by 1 base and J by 4 bases, and 4 bases separated the two germline ends. Germline V lookup: CDR1 SGHVS, CDR2 FNYEAQ. The CDR3 loop is CASSLVGETQYF. Written as DNA, the CDR3 is TGTGCCAGCAGCTTAGTCGGAGAGACCCAGTACTTC.

The chain links TRBV30 to TRBJ1-5; TRBD1 matches at 9 bases. The V gene's germline CDR1 is GTSNPN and CDR2 SVGIG (reference sequence). J was trimmed by 2 bases and V by 5 bases; bases with no gene match: 4. This CDR3 spans 14 amino acids. The CDR3 protein is CAWGTGNGNQPQHF. CDR3 coding DNA: TGTGCCTGGGGGACAGGGAACGGCAATCAGCCCCAGCATTTT.

The chain couples TRBV7-2 to TRBJ1-2; 8 bases are a match to TRBD1. With 5 bases clipped from V and 6 bases from J, the junction kept 11 bases outside the gene matches. Germline assignment: CDR1 SGHTA and CDR2 FQGNSA. The CDR3 is 15 residues long. The CDR3: CASSHPDRGYHGYTF. CDR3 DNA: TGTGCCAGCAGCCACCCCGACAGGGGATATCATGGCTACACCTTC.

Judged by abundance, this clone is medium-sized. This chain joins TRBV10-3 and TRBJ2-3; 9 bases match TRBD1. Per the germline V gene, CDR1 is ENHRY and CDR2 is SYGVKD. The V gene end was trimmed by 10 bases and the J gene end by 0 bases; junction bases not matched to a gene: 5. The CDR3 has 14 amino acids. CDR3 in amino acids: CATVGTGSTDTQYF. CDR3 sequence (DNA): TGTGCCACCGTGGGGACAGGGAGCACAGATACGCAGTATTTT.

The chain joins TRBV19 to TRBJ2-7, with 9 bases matching TRBD2. The germline CDR1 and CDR2 sequences are LNHDA and SQIVND (reference sequence). The J segment lost 6 bases and the V segment lost 6 bases, leaving 12 bases of the junction unmatched. The CDR3 runs 15 residues. CDR3 sequence reads: CASSLETSGSPEQYF. DNA for the CDR3: TGTGCCAGTAGCCTCGAGACTAGCGGATCACCCGAGCAGTACTTC.

V is TRBV2 and J is TRBJ2-2, with 7 bases identical to TRBD1. Germline trimming cut 6 bases from V and 5 bases from J; bases unmatched to any gene: 6. From germline, CDR1 is SNHLY and CDR2 FYNNEI. This CDR3 is 14 amino acids long. The CDR3 region is CASRGDSKTGELFF. The CDR3 coding sequence is TGTGCCAGCAGGGGGGACAGTAAGACCGGGGAGCTGTTTTTT.

The count of this clone is one. The chain uses TRBV13 and TRBJ2-2, with 7 positions matching TRBD2. With V trimmed by 5 bases and J by 7 bases, 10 bases remained unmatched. Germline CDR1 is PRHDT and CDR2 is FYEKMQ (reference sequence). The CDR3 has 15 residues. This CDR3 reads CASSDRGVKIGELFF. The DNA for the CDR3 is TGTGCCAGCAGCGACCGGGGGGTGAAGATCGGGGAGCTGTTTTTT.

This chain links TRBV29-1 with TRBJ1-1; D unclear. Trimming cost V 7 bases and J 2 bases, with 20 bases left between them. The CDR3 runs to 15 residues. CDR1 is SQVTM, CDR2 ANQGSEA, per germline. The CDR3 loop is CSGLNLPGSNTEAFF. CDR3 nucleotide sequence: TGCAGCGGACTTAATCTCCCCGGGAGCAACACTGAAGCTTTCTTT.